One sample yielded the 2 T cell receptor beta chains listed below, sequenced in a study of T cell responses to AZD1222 COVID-19 vaccine. Clones were read by immunoSEQ multiplex PCR, and TCRdb kept only the in-frame ones, dropping some. Among fewer than 200,000 clones, about 90% were seen once, and the ten largest hold roughly 0.5%. This material consisted of peripheral blood, taken on day 0 of AZD1222 vaccination. The receptors derive from an adult in good health.

J is TRBJ1-5 and V is TRBV7-9; TRBD1 matches at 10 bases. V shed 5 bases, J shed 6 bases, and the junction held 7 bases outside the gene matches. Germline CDR1 and CDR2: SEHNR and FQNEAQ (reference sequence). The CDR3 is 15 amino acids. The chain's CDR3 is CASSSGTGDGQPQHF. CDR3 in DNA: TGTGCCAGCAGCAGCGGGACAGGGGATGGTCAGCCCCAGCATTTT.

The V gene is TRBV28, the J gene TRBJ1-1, with unresolved D. Per germline, CDR1 MDHEN and CDR2 SYDVKM. Trimming took 1 base from V and 8 from J, leaving 8 bases between them. This CDR3 has 12 residues. CDR3 residues: CASSLFTAEAFF. The CDR3 nucleotides read TGTGCCAGCAGTTTATTTACAGCCGAAGCTTTCTTT.